This TCR beta chain appears in the sequencing data of a study of STAT5B mutations in CD4+ large granular lymphocyte leukemia (dated by TCRdb to 2021 to 2024). General notes on the study: Among the healthy controls, the CDR3 'QG' motif was associated with a particular HLA allele. The study compared the TCRbeta repertoires of patients with CD4+ T-cell large granular lymphocyte leukemia against the TCRbeta repertoires of healthy blood donors. Flow cytometry on FACSCanto II or FACSVerse confirmed that purified fractions exceeded 95% purity among lymphocytes. What the work shows at the level of the full study, not this receptor alone: The data were not HLA-matched, and the relatively small sample size could explain the higher clonality seen in CD4+ compared with CD8+ T-LGLL. CD4-sorted patient repertoires appeared more clonal than healthy CD4+ repertoires, and this difference persisted after removing the putative leukemic clones. Each patient's main leukemic clonotypes were private, but around 27% of these clonotypes showed up at low frequency in the non-leukemic repertoires of other patients. Enrichment of TRBV06-family usage was observed among the top patient clones (8/27) relative to healthy controls (2/35).

The immunoSEQ assay at survey resolution was used to sequence TCRbeta rearrangements from genomic DNA. The paper's data handling went like this. In the TCR sequencing data, the lowest productive clonotype frequency that could be detected was 2.59 x 10-5. Only productive TCRbeta rearrangements, meaning sequences that were complete and in-frame, were kept for the analyses. Sample clonality was computed as Simpson clonality in the immunoSEQ Analyzer version 3.0. Clones were binned by frequency as very rare, small, medium, large (1-20%) or hyperexpanded (>20%). Generation probabilities were estimated with OLGA 1.2.3, V-gene circos plots were generated with VDJtools, specificities were searched for in VDJdb, and CDR3 motifs were identified with GLIPH. TCRdb retrieved this table from immuneACCESS and kept in-frame rearrangements only. Not all clones are present; in checked studies, unresolved V genes account for under half, and no reason is known for the remainder. The D gene and trimming were derived from the DNA, and the V and J assignments and clone size from that table. The sample table lists roughly 30,000 clones, more than 65% of them with a count of one. The ten largest clones capture roughly 2% of the sample.

CDR1 and CDR2 are drawn from the germline V gene (reference sequence): DFQATT, SNEGSKA. The junction carries 5 bases between V and J, which are trimmed by 0 bases and 5 bases respectively. The cysteine opens and the phenylalanine closes a CDR3 of 11 amino acids. Only CDR3 DNA remains: 33 bases, in frame from the first base. The healthy control group was made up of around 37 blood donors, and the Finnish Red Cross blood service supplied their buffy coats. All TCR-sequenced material derived from peripheral blood: patient blood samples and healthy donor buffy coats. Ficoll-Hypaque gradient centrifugation was used to isolate peripheral blood mononuclear cells. For the healthy controls, CD4+ cells were obtained from buffy coats by magnetic purification. The Gentra Puregene Cell and Tissue kit was used for genomic DNA extraction, and quantification was performed on a Qubit 2.0 fluorometer. Turning to this clone: This clone's antigen is unknown. No much larger clonotype is one base removed from it; base qualities were not supplied.

The sample consisted of CD4+ T cells from blood buffy coats. The V and J genes are TRBV20-1 and TRBJ2-7, with the D gene not clear enough to name. The clonotype was recovered from a human donor in good health. The bases are TGCAGTGCTAGAGATCTACACGAGCAGTACTTC. It is translated as CSARDLHEQYF.